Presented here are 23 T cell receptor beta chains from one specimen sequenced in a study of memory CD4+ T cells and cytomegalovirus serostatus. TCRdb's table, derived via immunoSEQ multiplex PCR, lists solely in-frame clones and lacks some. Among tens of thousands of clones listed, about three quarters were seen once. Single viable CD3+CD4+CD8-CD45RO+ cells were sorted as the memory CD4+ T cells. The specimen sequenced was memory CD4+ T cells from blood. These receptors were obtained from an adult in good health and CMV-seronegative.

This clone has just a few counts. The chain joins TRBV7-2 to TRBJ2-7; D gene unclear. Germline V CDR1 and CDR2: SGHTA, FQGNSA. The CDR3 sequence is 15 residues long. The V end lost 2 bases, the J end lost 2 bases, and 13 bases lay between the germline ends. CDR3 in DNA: TGTGCCAGCAGCTTAAGGCAAGCAGCCACCTACGAGCAGTACTTC. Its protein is CASSLRQAATYEQYF.

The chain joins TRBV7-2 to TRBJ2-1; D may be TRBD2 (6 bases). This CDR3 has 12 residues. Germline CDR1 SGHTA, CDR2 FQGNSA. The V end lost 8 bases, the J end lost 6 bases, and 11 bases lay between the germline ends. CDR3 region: CASGGSPNEQFF. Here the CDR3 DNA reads TGTGCCAGCGGGGGGAGTCCCAATGAGCAGTTCTTC.

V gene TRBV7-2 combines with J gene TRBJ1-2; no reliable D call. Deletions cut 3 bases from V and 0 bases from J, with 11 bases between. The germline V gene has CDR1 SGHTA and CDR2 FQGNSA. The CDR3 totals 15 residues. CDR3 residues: CASSFTPPTNYGYTF. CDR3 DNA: TGTGCCAGCAGCTTTACCCCTCCAACTAACTATGGCTACACCTTC.

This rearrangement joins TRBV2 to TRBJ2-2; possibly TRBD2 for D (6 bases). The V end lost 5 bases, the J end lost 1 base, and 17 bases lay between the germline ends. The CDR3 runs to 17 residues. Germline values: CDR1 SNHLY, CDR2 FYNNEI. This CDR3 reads CASSSRTTIRNTGELFF. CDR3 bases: TGTGCCAGCAGTTCCCGGACTACAATCAGGAACACCGGGGAGCTGTTTTTT.

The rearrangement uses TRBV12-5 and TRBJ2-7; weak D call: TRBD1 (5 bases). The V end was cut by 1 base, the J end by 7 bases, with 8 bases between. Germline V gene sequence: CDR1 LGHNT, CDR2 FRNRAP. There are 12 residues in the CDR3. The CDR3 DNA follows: TGTGCTAGTGGTTTGGACTCAGGGGAGCAGTACTTC. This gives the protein CASGLDSGEQYF. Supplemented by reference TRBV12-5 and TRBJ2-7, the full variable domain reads DARVTQTPRHKVTEMGQEVTMRCQPILGHNTVFWYRQTMMQGLELLAYFRNRAPLDDSGMPKDRFSAEMPDATLATLKIQPSEPRDSAVYFCASGLDSGEQYFGPGTRLTVT.

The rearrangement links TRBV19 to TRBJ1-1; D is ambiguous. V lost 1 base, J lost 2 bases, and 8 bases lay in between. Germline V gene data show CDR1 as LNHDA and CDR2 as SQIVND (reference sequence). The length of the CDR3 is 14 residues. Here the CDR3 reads CASSIARYNTEAFF. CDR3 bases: TGTGCCAGTAGTATAGCGCGATACAACACTGAAGCTTTCTTT.

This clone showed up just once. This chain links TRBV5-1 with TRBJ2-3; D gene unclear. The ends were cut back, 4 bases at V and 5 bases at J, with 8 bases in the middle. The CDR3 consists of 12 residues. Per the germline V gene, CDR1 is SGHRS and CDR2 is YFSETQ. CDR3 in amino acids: CASSHNLDTQYF. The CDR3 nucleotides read TGCGCCAGCAGCCACAATTTAGATACGCAGTATTTT.

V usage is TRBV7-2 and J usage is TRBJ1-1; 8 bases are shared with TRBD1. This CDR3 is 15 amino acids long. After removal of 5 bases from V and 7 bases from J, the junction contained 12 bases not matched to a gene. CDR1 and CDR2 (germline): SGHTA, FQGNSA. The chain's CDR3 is CASSPRGQANIEAFF. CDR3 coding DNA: TGTGCCAGCAGCCCCCGGGGACAGGCCAATATTGAAGCTTTCTTT. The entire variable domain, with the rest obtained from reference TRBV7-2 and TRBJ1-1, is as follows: GAGVSQSPSNKVTEKGKDVELRCDPISGHTALYWYRQSLGQGLEFLIYFQGNSAPDKSGLPSDRFSAERTGGSVSTLTIQRTQQEDSAVYLCASSPRGQANIEAFFGQGTRLTVV.

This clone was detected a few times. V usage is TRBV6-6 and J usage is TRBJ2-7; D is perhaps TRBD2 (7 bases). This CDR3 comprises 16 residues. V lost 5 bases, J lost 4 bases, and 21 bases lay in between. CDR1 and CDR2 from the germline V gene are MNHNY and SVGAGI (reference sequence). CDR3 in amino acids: CASSPPRGAYGYEQYF. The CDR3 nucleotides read TGTGCCAGCAGTCCACCCCGGGGGGCGTACGGGTACGAGCAGTACTTC.

The CDR3 sequence: CASSRTGQGTYEQYF. The CDR3 DNA reads as TGTGCCAGCAGCCGGACGGGACAGGGGACCTACGAGCAGTACTTC. The chain employs TRBV14 and TRBJ2-7, with 10 bases lining up with TRBD1. V lost 4 bases to trimming and J lost 2 bases; unmatched junction nucleotides: 5. The germline gives CDR1 SGHDN, CDR2 FVKESK. This CDR3 region has 15 residues. Combining the CDR3 with reference TRBV14 and TRBJ2-7 gives the whole variable domain EAGVTQFPSHSVIEKGQTVTLRCDPISGHDNLYWYRRVMGKEIKFLLHFVKESKQDESGMPNNRFLAERTGGTYSTLKVQPAELEDSGVYFCASSRTGQGTYEQYFGPGTRLTVT.

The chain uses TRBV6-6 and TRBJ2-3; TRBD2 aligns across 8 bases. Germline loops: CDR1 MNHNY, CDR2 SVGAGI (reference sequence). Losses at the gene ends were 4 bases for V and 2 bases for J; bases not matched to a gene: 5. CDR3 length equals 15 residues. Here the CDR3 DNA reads TGTGCCAGCAGTTTAAAGCGGGGGCTCACAGATACGCAGTATTTT. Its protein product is CASSLKRGLTDTQYF.

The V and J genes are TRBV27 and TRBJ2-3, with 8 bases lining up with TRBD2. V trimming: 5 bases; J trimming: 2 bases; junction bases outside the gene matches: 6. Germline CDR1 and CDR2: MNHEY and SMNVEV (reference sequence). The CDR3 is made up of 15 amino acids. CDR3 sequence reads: CASSRSGADTDTQYF. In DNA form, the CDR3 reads TGTGCCAGCAGTCGTAGCGGGGCGGACACAGATACGCAGTATTTT.

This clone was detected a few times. The CDR3 DNA reads as TGCAGTGCCCACACAGGAAACGAGCAGTACTTC. Translated, it gives CSAHTGNEQYF. This chain uses TRBV20-1 with TRBJ2-7, with D tentatively TRBD1 (5 bases). This CDR3 has 11 amino acids. Germline CDR1 is DFQATT and CDR2 is SNEGSKA (reference sequence). Trimming took 6 bases from V and 5 from J, leaving 11 bases between them.

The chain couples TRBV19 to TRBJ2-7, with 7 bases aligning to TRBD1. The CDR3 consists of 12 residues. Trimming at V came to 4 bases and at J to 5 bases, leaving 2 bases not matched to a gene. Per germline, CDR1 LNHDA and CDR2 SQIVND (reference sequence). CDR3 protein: CASSTRGNEQYF. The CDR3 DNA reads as TGTGCCAGTAGTACCAGGGGGAACGAGCAGTACTTC. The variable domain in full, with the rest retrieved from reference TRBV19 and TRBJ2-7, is DGGITQSPKYLFRKEGQNVTLSCEQNLNHDAMYWYRQDPGQGLRLIYYSQIVNDFQKGDIAEGYSVSREKKESFPLTVTSAQKNPTAFYLCASSTRGNEQYFGPGTRLTVT.

The DNA for the CDR3 is TGTGCCAGCGGGGACCGTCTCTATGGCTACACCTTC. Translated: CASGDRLYGYTF. The rearrangement joins TRBV2 to TRBJ1-2, with a possible D match to TRBD1 (5 bases). The V and J ends lost 8 bases and 4 bases respectively, with 11 bases between them. CDR3 length: 12 amino acids. CDR1 is SNHLY, CDR2 FYNNEI, per germline. Based on the CDR3 plus reference TRBV2 and TRBJ1-2, the full variable domain is EPEVTQTPSHQVTQMGQEVILRCVPISNHLYFYWYRQILGQKVEFLVSFYNNEISEKSEIFDDQFSVERPDGSNFTLKIRSTKLEDSAMYFCASGDRLYGYTFGSGTRLTVV.

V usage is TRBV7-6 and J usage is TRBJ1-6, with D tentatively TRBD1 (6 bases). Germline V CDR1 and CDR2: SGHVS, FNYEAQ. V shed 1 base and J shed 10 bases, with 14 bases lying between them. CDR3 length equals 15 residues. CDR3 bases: TGTGCCAGCAGCTTAGGGGGGGCTGATATATCACCCCTCCACTTT. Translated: CASSLGGADISPLHF.

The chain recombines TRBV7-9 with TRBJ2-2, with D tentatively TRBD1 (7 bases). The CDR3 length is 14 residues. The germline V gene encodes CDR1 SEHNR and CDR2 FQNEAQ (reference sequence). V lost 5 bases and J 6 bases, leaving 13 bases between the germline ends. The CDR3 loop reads CASSTDREAGELFF. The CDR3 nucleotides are TGTGCCAGCAGCACCGACAGGGAGGCCGGGGAGCTGTTTTTT. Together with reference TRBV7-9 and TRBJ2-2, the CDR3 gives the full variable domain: DTGVSQNPRHKITKRGQNVTFRCDPISEHNRLYWYRQTLGQGPEFLTYFQNEAQLEKSRLLSDRFSAERPKGSFSTLEIQRTEQGDSAMYLCASSTDREAGELFFGEGSRLTVL.

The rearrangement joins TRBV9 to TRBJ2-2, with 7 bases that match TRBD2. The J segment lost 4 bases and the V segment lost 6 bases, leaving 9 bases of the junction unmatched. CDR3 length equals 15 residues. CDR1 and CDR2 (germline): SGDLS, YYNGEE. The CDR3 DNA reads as TGTGCCAGCAACACCGGGACTACGGGCACCGGGGAGCTGTTTTTT. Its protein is CASNTGTTGTGELFF.

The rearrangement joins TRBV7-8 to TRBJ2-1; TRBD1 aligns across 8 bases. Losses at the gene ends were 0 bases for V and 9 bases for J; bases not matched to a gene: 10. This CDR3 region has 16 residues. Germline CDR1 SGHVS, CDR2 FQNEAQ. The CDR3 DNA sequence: TGTGCCAGCAGCTTAGCTGCGACAGGGGTGGTCGGTGAGCAGTTCTTC. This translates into CASSLAATGVVGEQFF.

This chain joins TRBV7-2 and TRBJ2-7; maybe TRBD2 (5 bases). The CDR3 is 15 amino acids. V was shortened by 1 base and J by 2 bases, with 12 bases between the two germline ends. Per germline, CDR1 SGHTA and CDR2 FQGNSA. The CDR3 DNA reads TGTGCCAGCAGCTTAGGAGGCCAGACTACCTACGAGCAGTACTTC. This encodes CASSLGGQTTYEQYF.

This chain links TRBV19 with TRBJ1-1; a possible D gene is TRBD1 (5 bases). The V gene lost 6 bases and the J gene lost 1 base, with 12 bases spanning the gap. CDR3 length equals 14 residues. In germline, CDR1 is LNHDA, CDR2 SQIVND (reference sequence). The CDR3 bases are TGTGCCAGTAGCCCGGGACGGTGGAACACTGAAGCTTTCTTT. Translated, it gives CASSPGRWNTEAFF.

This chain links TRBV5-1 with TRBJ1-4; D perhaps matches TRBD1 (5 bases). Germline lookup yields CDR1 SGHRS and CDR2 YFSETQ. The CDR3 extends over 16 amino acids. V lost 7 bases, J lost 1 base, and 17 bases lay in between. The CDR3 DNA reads TGCGCCAGCGGGCCGGGGCGTCGGGAAACTAATGAAAAACTGTTTTTT. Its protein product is CASGPGRRETNEKLFF. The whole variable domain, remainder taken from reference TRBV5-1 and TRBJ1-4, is KAGVTQTPRYLIKTRGQQVTLSCSPISGHRSVSWYQQTPGQGLQFLFEYFSETQRNKGNFPGRFSGRQFSNSRSEMNVSTLELGDSALYLCASGPGRRETNEKLFFGSGTQLSVL.

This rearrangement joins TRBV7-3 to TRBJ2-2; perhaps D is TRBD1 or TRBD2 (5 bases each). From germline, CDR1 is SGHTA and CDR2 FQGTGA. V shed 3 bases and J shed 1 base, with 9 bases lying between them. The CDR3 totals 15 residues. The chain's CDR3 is CASSLGPLNTGELFF. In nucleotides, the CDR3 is TGTGCCAGCAGCTTGGGACCCCTGAACACCGGGGAGCTGTTTTTT.